This TCR beta chain was sequenced in a study of T-cell memory formation after mild COVID-19. Broader study findings: The study found contracting CD4+ clones mainly in CM and EM and contracting CD8+ clones in EMRA.

For this clonotype: The antigen is unknown.

The 5'RACE method, run with constant-segment primers, produced TCR alpha and TCR beta cDNA libraries (carrying sample barcodes and UMIs). TCRdb independently ran MiXCR on the 5' RACE reads; one entry per CDR3 protein. The table shows 400,000 or so distinct CDR3 sequences, with around 18% occurring only once. With 3 bases clipped from V and 7 bases from J, the junction kept 6 bases outside the gene matches. This CDR3 contains 13 residues. Germline V gene sequence: CDR1 SGDLS, CDR2 YYNGEE. The V call is TRBV9, the J call TRBJ1-1; the match to TRBD1 covers 7 bases. The material sequenced was PBMCs or a T cell subset sorted from them (not recorded which). The sequence was obtained from an adult woman who had mild COVID-19 (a few samples of this study predate the infection). Cell type and time point are not known. The CDR3 here is CASSAQGYGEAFF. DNA for the CDR3: TGTGCCAGCAGCGCACAGGGGTACGGTGAAGCTTTCTTT.